The sequence of this T cell receptor (beta chain) was determined in a study of control samples from healthy donors and cancer patients. V gave up 7 bases and J gave up 4 bases; unmatched junction bases: 2. The CDR3 totals 12 residues. Germline values: CDR1 SGHRS, CDR2 YFSETQ. Produced via immunoSEQ multiplex PCR; TCRdb's table is partial and in-frame only. The data contain 110,000 or so clones, about nine tenths of them seen just once; the ten biggest clones take up 4.4%. This chain joins TRBV5-1 and TRBJ2-5; TRBD1 aligns across 9 bases. Sample: blood. The receptor comes from a human donor in good health. The donor label of this sample is uncertain. CDR3: CASSTGGETQYF. The CDR3 nucleotides read TGCGCCAGCTCGACAGGGGGAGAGACCCAGTACTTC.